This is a list of T cell receptor beta chains from one sample in a study of shared clonotypes between healthy human individuals. Profiled with immunoSEQ multiplex PCR; TCRdb holds only in-frame clones, not every one. The sample lists approximately 510,000 clones; more than 65% were seen once. Input material: PBMCs. Every receptor here comes from a middle-aged woman in good health. Some clones in this sample may be carry-over from other donors' samples. Both conserved end residues are part of each CDR3. The order of the fields is clone size, CDR3 length, J gene, D gene, V gene, CDR3 DNA, CDR3 protein. D genes are given only for firm matches. The size field is filled for only some rows; it gives once, few, many or a size class.

abundance: -; len: 16; j_gene: TRBJ1-4; d_gene: -; v_gene: TRBV5-1; CDR3nt: TGCGCCAGCAGCTCCCATTCAGGGATAACTAATGAAAAACTGTTTTTT; CDR3aa: CASSSHSGITNEKLFF
abundance: many; len: 15; j_gene: TRBJ2-2; d_gene: TRBD2; v_gene: TRBV28; CDR3nt: TGTGCCAGCAGGAAGGCTAGCGGTAACACCGGGGAGCTGTTTTTT; CDR3aa: CASRKASGNTGELFF
abundance: -; len: 11; j_gene: TRBJ2-1; d_gene: -; v_gene: TRBV20-1; CDR3nt: TGCAGTGCTAGACAGATGAATGAGCAGTTCTTC; CDR3aa: CSARQMNEQFF
abundance: once; len: 14; j_gene: TRBJ2-7; d_gene: -; v_gene: TRBV6-1; CDR3nt: TGTGCCAGCAGTCCCCAACAGGGTCGTTCCGAGCAGTACTTC; CDR3aa: CASSPQQGRSEQYF
abundance: few; len: 15; j_gene: TRBJ1-2; d_gene: -; v_gene: TRBV7-6; CDR3nt: TGTGCCAGCAGCTCCGGCGGGGGGCTTGACTATGGCTACACCTTC; CDR3aa: CASSSGGGLDYGYTF
abundance: -; len: 14; j_gene: TRBJ2-1; d_gene: -; v_gene: TRBV28; CDR3nt: TGTGCCAGCAGTGGGACACCCCTTCGGAATGAGCAGTTCTTC; CDR3aa: CASSGTPLRNEQFF
abundance: -; len: 16; j_gene: TRBJ2-7; d_gene: -; v_gene: TRBV7-8; CDR3nt: TGTGCCAGCAGCCTGGGACTCCCGACGGGGGTCTACGAGCAGTACTTC; CDR3aa: CASSLGLPTGVYEQYF
abundance: -; len: 15; j_gene: TRBJ2-6; d_gene: -; v_gene: TRBV5-6; CDR3nt: TGTGCCAGCAGCTATGGCCTCTCTGGGGCCAACGTCCTGACTTTC; CDR3aa: CASSYGLSGANVLTF
abundance: -; len: 15; j_gene: TRBJ1-1; d_gene: -; v_gene: TRBV11-2; CDR3nt: TGTGCCAGCAGCTTAGAGGGGGGGATGGGCACTGAAGCTTTCTTT; CDR3aa: CASSLEGGMGTEAFF
abundance: -; len: 16; j_gene: TRBJ2-5; d_gene: -; v_gene: TRBV14; CDR3nt: TGTGCCAGCAGCCAAGGGGCGGGCCGGGTCCAAGAGACCCAGTACTTC; CDR3aa: CASSQGAGRVQETQYF
abundance: -; len: 15; j_gene: TRBJ1-3; d_gene: -; v_gene: TRBV7-8; CDR3nt: TGTGCCAGCAGCTTAGGGCTATCCTCTGGAAACACCATATATTTT; CDR3aa: CASSLGLSSGNTIYF
abundance: -; len: 15; j_gene: TRBJ2-2; d_gene: -; v_gene: TRBV4-2; CDR3nt: TGTGCCAGCTTTAATCTCCCCTCGAACACCGGGGAGCTGTTTTTT; CDR3aa: CASFNLPSNTGELFF
abundance: -; len: 17; j_gene: TRBJ2-6; d_gene: TRBD1; v_gene: TRBV10-3; CDR3nt: TGTGCCAACTCCGGGACAGGGGATTTCTCTGGGGCCAACGTCCTGACTTTC; CDR3aa: CANSGTGDFSGANVLTF
abundance: many; len: 15; j_gene: TRBJ2-6; d_gene: -; v_gene: TRBV6-1; CDR3nt: TGTGCCGGTGGACAGTTCGCCTCTGGGGCCAACGTCCTGACTTTC; CDR3aa: CAGGQFASGANVLTF
abundance: -; len: 16; j_gene: TRBJ2-5; d_gene: TRBD1; v_gene: TRBV5-1; CDR3nt: TGCGCCAGCAGCTTGGGGGACAGGGGACACAAAGAGACCCAGTACTTC; CDR3aa: CASSLGDRGHKETQYF
abundance: -; len: 14; j_gene: TRBJ2-7; d_gene: TRBD2; v_gene: TRBV27; CDR3nt: TGTGCCAGCAGCCCCCGACTAGCGGCATACGAGCAGTACTTC; CDR3aa: CASSPRLAAYEQYF
abundance: -; len: 17; j_gene: TRBJ2-7; d_gene: TRBD2; v_gene: TRBV5-1; CDR3nt: TGCGCCAGCAGCTTTTCGACTAGCTGGGAGTATGTATACGAGCAGTACTTC; CDR3aa: CASSFSTSWEYVYEQYF
abundance: few; len: 16; j_gene: TRBJ2-3; d_gene: TRBD2; v_gene: TRBV10-1; CDR3nt: TGCGCCAGCAGTGAGTCGGCTAGCGGCCGCACAGATACGCAGTATTTT; CDR3aa: CASSESASGRTDTQYF
abundance: -; len: 11; j_gene: TRBJ2-3; d_gene: -; v_gene: TRBV19; CDR3nt: TGTGCCAGTTCCAATGTAGATACGCAGTATTTT; CDR3aa: CASSNVDTQYF
abundance: -; len: 13; j_gene: TRBJ2-1; d_gene: -; v_gene: TRBV29-1; CDR3nt: TGCAGCGTCGGAGGGACGTCCTACAATGAGCAGTTCTTC; CDR3aa: CSVGGTSYNEQFF
abundance: -; len: 15; j_gene: TRBJ2-3; d_gene: -; v_gene: TRBV15; CDR3nt: TGTGCCACCATGAGGGCTAGCGATAGCACAGATACGCAGTATTTT; CDR3aa: CATMRASDSTDTQYF
abundance: once; len: 15; j_gene: TRBJ2-2; d_gene: TRBD2; v_gene: TRBV7-2; CDR3nt: TGTGCCAGCAGCAGTAAGCGGGATCGTGTGGGGGAGCTGTTTTTT; CDR3aa: CASSSKRDRVGELFF
abundance: -; len: 14; j_gene: TRBJ1-2; d_gene: -; v_gene: TRBV19; CDR3nt: TGTGCCAGTAGTATTCCGACAGGAAGATTTGGCTACACCTTC; CDR3aa: CASSIPTGRFGYTF
abundance: -; len: 12; j_gene: TRBJ2-5; d_gene: -; v_gene: TRBV19; CDR3nt: TGTGCCAGTAGTCTCCCCGGGGAGACCCAGTACTTC; CDR3aa: CASSLPGETQYF
abundance: many; len: 15; j_gene: TRBJ2-1; d_gene: TRBD2; v_gene: TRBV6-1; CDR3nt: TGTGCCAGCAGTGCACCTAGCGGGAGCTACAATGAGCAGTTCTTC; CDR3aa: CASSAPSGSYNEQFF
abundance: -; len: 12; j_gene: TRBJ2-3; d_gene: TRBD2; v_gene: TRBV7-2; CDR3nt: TGTGCCAGCAGCCCGCGTGCGGGGGGACAGTATTTT; CDR3aa: CASSPRAGGQYF
abundance: -; len: 14; j_gene: TRBJ2-7; d_gene: -; v_gene: TRBV7-3; CDR3nt: TGTGCCAGCAGCCTCCTGGGGGAAGGGGACGAGCAGTACTTC; CDR3aa: CASSLLGEGDEQYF
abundance: -; len: 12; j_gene: TRBJ1-5; d_gene: -; v_gene: TRBV11-2; CDR3nt: TGTGCCAGCAGCTTAGGGAGTCAGCCCCAGCATTTT; CDR3aa: CASSLGSQPQHF
abundance: -; len: 16; j_gene: TRBJ2-3; d_gene: TRBD2; v_gene: TRBV19; CDR3nt: TGTGCCAGTAGTATGCCCAGAGCGGGAGGCACAGATACGCAGTATTTT; CDR3aa: CASSMPRAGGTDTQYF
abundance: -; len: 15; j_gene: TRBJ2-3; d_gene: -; v_gene: TRBV28; CDR3nt: TGTGCCAGCAGTTTATCCGGGTCTAGCACAGATACGCAGTATTTT; CDR3aa: CASSLSGSSTDTQYF
abundance: -; len: 12; j_gene: TRBJ2-5; d_gene: TRBD1; v_gene: TRBV10-1; CDR3nt: TGCGCCAGCAGTGCAGGGGGAGAGACCCAGTACTTC; CDR3aa: CASSAGGETQYF
abundance: -; len: 14; j_gene: TRBJ1-3; d_gene: TRBD1; v_gene: TRBV5-1; CDR3nt: TGCGCCAGCAGCAAGGACAGGGCAGGAAACACCATATATTTT; CDR3aa: CASSKDRAGNTIYF
abundance: -; len: 15; j_gene: TRBJ2-1; d_gene: -; v_gene: TRBV7-9; CDR3nt: TGTGCCAGCAGCTTAGTGTGGGATTCCCACAATGAGCAGTTCTTC; CDR3aa: CASSLVWDSHNEQFF
abundance: -; len: 16; j_gene: TRBJ2-3; d_gene: -; v_gene: TRBV12-2; CDR3nt: TGTGCAAGTCGCTTACCGTTCGTCAATATTTCAGATACGCAGTATTTT; CDR3aa: CASRLPFVNISDTQYF
abundance: -; len: 15; j_gene: TRBJ2-5; d_gene: TRBD2; v_gene: TRBV6-1; CDR3nt: TGTGCCAGCCTGACTAGCGGGAGGAGTAAAGAGACCCAGTACTTC; CDR3aa: CASLTSGRSKETQYF
abundance: once; len: 14; j_gene: TRBJ1-1; d_gene: -; v_gene: TRBV19; CDR3nt: TGTGCCAGTAGTATAATACTACAGAGGGCTGAAGCTTTCTTT; CDR3aa: CASSIILQRAEAFF
abundance: -; len: 15; j_gene: TRBJ2-7; d_gene: -; v_gene: TRBV15; CDR3nt: TGTGCCACCAGCAGAGATCGGGGGGCCCAGGAGGAGCAGTACTTC; CDR3aa: CATSRDRGAQEEQYF
abundance: -; len: 16; j_gene: TRBJ1-5; d_gene: -; v_gene: TRBV27; CDR3nt: TGTGCCAGCAGTTTGACATCCCATTATAGCAATCAGCCCCAGCATTTT; CDR3aa: CASSLTSHYSNQPQHF
abundance: -; len: 13; j_gene: TRBJ2-7; d_gene: -; v_gene: TRBV5-4; CDR3nt: TGTGCCAGCAGCTTGGGCCTGGGCTACGAGCAGTACTTC; CDR3aa: CASSLGLGYEQYF
abundance: -; len: 12; j_gene: TRBJ2-3; d_gene: -; v_gene: TRBV28; CDR3nt: TGTGCCAGCCGCGCAGTTAATCAGCCCCAGTATTTT; CDR3aa: CASRAVNQPQYF
abundance: -; len: 14; j_gene: TRBJ1-1; d_gene: TRBD1; v_gene: TRBV5-4; CDR3nt: TGTGCCAGCATCCTAACAGGGGAGAACACTGAAGCTTTCTTT; CDR3aa: CASILTGENTEAFF
abundance: -; len: 15; j_gene: TRBJ2-7; d_gene: -; v_gene: TRBV9; CDR3nt: TGTGCCAGCAGCGTAGCGGCTAGCAAAACCTACGAGCAGTACTTC; CDR3aa: CASSVAASKTYEQYF
abundance: -; len: 12; j_gene: TRBJ2-7; d_gene: TRBD1; v_gene: TRBV28; CDR3nt: TGTGCCAGCAGGGGGACAGGCTACGAGCAGTACTTC; CDR3aa: CASRGTGYEQYF
abundance: -; len: 16; j_gene: TRBJ2-2; d_gene: -; v_gene: TRBV5-1; CDR3nt: TGCGCCAGCAGCTTGGTGAGTGTCGCGAACACCGGGGAGCTGTTTTTT; CDR3aa: CASSLVSVANTGELFF
abundance: -; len: 13; j_gene: TRBJ1-2; d_gene: -; v_gene: TRBV11-3; CDR3nt: TGTGCCAGCAGCTTCCGGACTTACTATGGCTACACCTTC; CDR3aa: CASSFRTYYGYTF
abundance: -; len: 15; j_gene: TRBJ2-3; d_gene: TRBD2; v_gene: TRBV7-2; CDR3nt: TGTGCCAGCAGCCGTGGACTAGCGGCCACAGATACGCAGTATTTT; CDR3aa: CASSRGLAATDTQYF
abundance: few; len: 13; j_gene: TRBJ2-7; d_gene: TRBD2; v_gene: TRBV25-1; CDR3nt: TGTGCCAGCAGTCGGACTAGCGGCTACGAGCAGTACTTC; CDR3aa: CASSRTSGYEQYF
abundance: -; len: 14; j_gene: TRBJ2-5; d_gene: -; v_gene: TRBV6-5; CDR3nt: TGTGCCAGCAGTTACTCGGCAGCCCAAGAGACCCAGTACTTC; CDR3aa: CASSYSAAQETQYF
abundance: many; len: 15; j_gene: TRBJ2-3; d_gene: TRBD2; v_gene: TRBV2; CDR3nt: TGTGCCACCCCGGGGGGGGCGGGAAGCACAGATACGCAGTATTTT; CDR3aa: CATPGGAGSTDTQYF
abundance: -; len: 11; j_gene: TRBJ1-4; d_gene: -; v_gene: TRBV30; CDR3nt: TGTGCCGGCGGGCGCGGTGAAAAACTGTTTTTT; CDR3aa: CAGGRGEKLFF
abundance: once; len: 14; j_gene: TRBJ2-5; d_gene: TRBD1; v_gene: TRBV6-1; CDR3nt: TGTGCCAGTAGGGCGCGGACAGGGGTGGAGACCCAGTACTTC; CDR3aa: CASRARTGVETQYF
abundance: -; len: 15; j_gene: TRBJ2-1; d_gene: -; v_gene: TRBV18; CDR3nt: TGTGCCAGCTCACGGGATACCAGCTCCTACAATGAGCAGTTCTTC; CDR3aa: CASSRDTSSYNEQFF
abundance: -; len: 16; j_gene: TRBJ2-6; d_gene: -; v_gene: TRBV27; CDR3nt: TGTGCCAGCAGTTTCCCGAGCAACTCTGGGGCCAACGTCCTGACTTTC; CDR3aa: CASSFPSNSGANVLTF
abundance: -; len: 15; j_gene: TRBJ2-7; d_gene: TRBD1; v_gene: TRBV11-2; CDR3nt: TGTGCCAGCAGCTTAGGGACAGGGGTAGACAGCGAGCAGTACTTC; CDR3aa: CASSLGTGVDSEQYF
abundance: -; len: 17; j_gene: TRBJ2-1; d_gene: -; v_gene: TRBV9; CDR3nt: TGTGCCAGCAGCGGCCCGGACGGGGAAGTTACCTACAATGAGCAGTTCTTC; CDR3aa: CASSGPDGEVTYNEQFF
abundance: -; len: 16; j_gene: TRBJ2-3; d_gene: -; v_gene: TRBV28; CDR3nt: TGTGCCAGCAGCCCCACGGGTGGGGCTAGCACAGATACGCAGTATTTT; CDR3aa: CASSPTGGASTDTQYF
abundance: many; len: 13; j_gene: TRBJ1-1; d_gene: TRBD1; v_gene: TRBV5-5; CDR3nt: TGTGCCAGCAGCTTGGGGACAGGGACTGAAGCTTTCTTT; CDR3aa: CASSLGTGTEAFF
abundance: -; len: 13; j_gene: TRBJ1-2; d_gene: -; v_gene: TRBV6-1; CDR3nt: TGTGCCAGCCAGGGGTCAGGGATGAATGGCTACACCTTC; CDR3aa: CASQGSGMNGYTF